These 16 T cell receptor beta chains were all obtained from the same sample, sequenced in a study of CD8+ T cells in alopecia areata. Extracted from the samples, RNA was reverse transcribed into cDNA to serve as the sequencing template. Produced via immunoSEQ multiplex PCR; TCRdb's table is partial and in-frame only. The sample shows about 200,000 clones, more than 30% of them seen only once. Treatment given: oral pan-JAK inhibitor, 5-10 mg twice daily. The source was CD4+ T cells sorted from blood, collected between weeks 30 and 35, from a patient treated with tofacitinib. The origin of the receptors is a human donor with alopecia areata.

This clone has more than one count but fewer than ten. The CDR3 reads CASSGFFPTDTQYF. The CDR3 DNA follows: TGTGCCAGCAGTGGGTTTTTCCCCACAGATACGCAGTATTTT. The chain joins TRBV6-1 to TRBJ2-3; no clear D gene. Germline loops: CDR1 MNHNS, CDR2 SASEGT. This CDR3 has 14 residues. The V and J ends lost 4 bases and 2 bases respectively, with 10 bases between them.

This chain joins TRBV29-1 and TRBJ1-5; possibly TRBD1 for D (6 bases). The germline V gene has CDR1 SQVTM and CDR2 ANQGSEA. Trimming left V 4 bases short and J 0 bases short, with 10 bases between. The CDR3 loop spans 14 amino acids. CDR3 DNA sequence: TGCAGCGTTGCAGGGGAATATAGCAATCAGCCCCAGCATTTT. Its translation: CSVAGEYSNQPQHF. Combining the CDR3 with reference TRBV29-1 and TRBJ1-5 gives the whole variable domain SAVISQKPSRDICQRGTSLTIQCQVDSQVTMMFWYRQQPGQSLTLIATANQGSEATYESGFVIDKFPISRPNLTFSTLTVSNMSPEDSSIYLCSVAGEYSNQPQHFGDGTRLSIL.

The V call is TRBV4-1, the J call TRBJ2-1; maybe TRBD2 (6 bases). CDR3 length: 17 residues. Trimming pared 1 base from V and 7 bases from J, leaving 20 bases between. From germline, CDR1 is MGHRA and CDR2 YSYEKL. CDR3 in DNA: TGCGCCAGCAGCCAAGGGAGGGCTAGGCGGCCGAGAAATGAGCAGTTCTTC. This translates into CASSQGRARRPRNEQFF.

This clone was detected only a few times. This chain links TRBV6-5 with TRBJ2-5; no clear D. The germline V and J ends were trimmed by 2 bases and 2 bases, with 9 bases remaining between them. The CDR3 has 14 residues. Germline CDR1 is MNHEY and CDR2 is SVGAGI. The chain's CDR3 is CASSYRNQQETQYF. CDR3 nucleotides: TGTGCCAGCAGTTACAGGAACCAGCAAGAGACCCAGTACTTC.

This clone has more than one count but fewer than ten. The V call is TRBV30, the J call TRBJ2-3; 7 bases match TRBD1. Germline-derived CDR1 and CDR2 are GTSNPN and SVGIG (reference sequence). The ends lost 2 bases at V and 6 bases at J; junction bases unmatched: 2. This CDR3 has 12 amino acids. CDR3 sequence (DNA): TGTGCCTGGAGTAAACAGGGGGATACGCAGTATTTT. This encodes CAWSKQGDTQYF.

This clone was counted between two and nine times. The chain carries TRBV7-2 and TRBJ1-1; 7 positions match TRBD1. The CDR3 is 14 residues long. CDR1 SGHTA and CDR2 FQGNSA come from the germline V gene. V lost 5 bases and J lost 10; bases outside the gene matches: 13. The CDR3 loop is CASSTGRGDRGAFF. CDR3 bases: TGTGCCAGCAGCACAGGGAGAGGGGACAGAGGAGCTTTCTTT.

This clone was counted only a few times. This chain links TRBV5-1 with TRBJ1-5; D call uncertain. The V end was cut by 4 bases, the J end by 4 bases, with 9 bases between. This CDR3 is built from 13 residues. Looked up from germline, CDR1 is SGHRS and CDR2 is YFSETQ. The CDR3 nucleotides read TGCGCCAGCAGCACGACGGTGAATCAGCCCCAGCATTTT. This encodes CASSTTVNQPQHF.

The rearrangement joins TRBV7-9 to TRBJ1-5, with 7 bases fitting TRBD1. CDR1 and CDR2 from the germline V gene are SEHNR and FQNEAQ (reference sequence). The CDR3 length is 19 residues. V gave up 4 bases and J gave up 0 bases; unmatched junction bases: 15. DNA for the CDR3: TGTGCCAGCAGCTCGGGACAGCTTTATCCTCGGGATAGCAATCAGCCCCAGCATTTT. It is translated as CASSSGQLYPRDSNQPQHF.

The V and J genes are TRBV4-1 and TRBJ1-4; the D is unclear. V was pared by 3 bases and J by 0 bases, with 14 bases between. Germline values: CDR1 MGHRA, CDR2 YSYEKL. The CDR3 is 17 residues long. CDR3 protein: CASSQDRYGTTNEKLFF. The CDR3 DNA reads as TGCGCCAGCAGCCAGGATAGATACGGTACAACTAATGAAAAACTGTTTTTT.

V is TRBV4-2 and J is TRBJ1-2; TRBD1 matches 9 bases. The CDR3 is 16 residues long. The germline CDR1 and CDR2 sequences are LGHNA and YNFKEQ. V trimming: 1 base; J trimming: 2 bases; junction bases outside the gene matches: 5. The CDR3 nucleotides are TGTGCCAGCAGCCAAGCCACCGGGACAGGGAACTATGGCTACACCTTC. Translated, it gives CASSQATGTGNYGYTF.

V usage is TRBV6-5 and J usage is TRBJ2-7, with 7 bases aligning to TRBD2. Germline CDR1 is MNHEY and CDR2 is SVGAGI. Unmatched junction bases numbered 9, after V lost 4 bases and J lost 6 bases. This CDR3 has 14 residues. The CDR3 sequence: CASSLDRGVGEQYF. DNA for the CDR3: TGTGCCAGCAGTTTGGACCGGGGGGTAGGCGAGCAGTACTTC.

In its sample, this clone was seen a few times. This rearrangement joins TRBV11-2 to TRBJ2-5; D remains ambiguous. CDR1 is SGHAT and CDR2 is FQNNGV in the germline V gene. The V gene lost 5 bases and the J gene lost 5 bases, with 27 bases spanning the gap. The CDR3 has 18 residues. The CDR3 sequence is CASSHILGTGPQQETQYF. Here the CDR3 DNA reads TGTGCCAGCAGCCACATACTGGGTACCGGACCGCAGCAGGAGACCCAGTACTTC.

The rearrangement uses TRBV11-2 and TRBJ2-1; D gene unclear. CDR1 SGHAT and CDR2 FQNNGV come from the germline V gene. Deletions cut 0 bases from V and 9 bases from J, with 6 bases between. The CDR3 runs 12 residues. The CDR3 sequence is CASSLDRAEQFF. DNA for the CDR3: TGTGCCAGCAGCTTAGATCGCGCTGAGCAGTTCTTC.

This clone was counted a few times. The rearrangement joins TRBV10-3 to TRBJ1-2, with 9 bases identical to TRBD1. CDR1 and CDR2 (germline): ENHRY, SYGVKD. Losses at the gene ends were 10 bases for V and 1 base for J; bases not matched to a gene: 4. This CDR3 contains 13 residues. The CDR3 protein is CASMGQGNYGYTF. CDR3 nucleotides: TGTGCCAGTATGGGACAGGGTAACTATGGCTACACCTTC.

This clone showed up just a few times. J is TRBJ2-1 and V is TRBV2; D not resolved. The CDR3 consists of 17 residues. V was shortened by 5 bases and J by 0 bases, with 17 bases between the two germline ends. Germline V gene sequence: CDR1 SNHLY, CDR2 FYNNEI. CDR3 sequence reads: CASSPPGSLSSYNEQFF. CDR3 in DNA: TGTGCCAGCAGTCCTCCCGGGTCCTTGAGCTCCTACAATGAGCAGTTCTTC.

CDR3 loop: CASSRTGEVRTQYF. CDR3 coding DNA: TGTGCCAGCAGCCGGACAGGGGAGGTTCGGACCCAGTACTTC. V gene TRBV11-2 combines with J gene TRBJ2-5; TRBD1 aligns across 9 bases. The CDR3 sequence is 14 residues long. V was pared by 5 bases and J by 7 bases, with 8 bases of the junction left unmatched. CDR1 and CDR2 (germline): SGHAT, FQNNGV.